Listed below are T cell receptor beta chains from one sample, sequenced in a study of T cell responses to AZD1222 COVID-19 vaccine. Only in-frame clones appear in the TCRdb table, and some are missing; sequencing was by immunoSEQ multiplex PCR. Of about 120,000 clones in the sample, approximately 85% were seen once. The specimen comprised peripheral blood, sampled on day 0 of AZD1222 vaccination. The receptors were sampled from an adult in good health. Both conserved end residues are part of each CDR3. A D gene is named only where the DNA matches it firmly. The listing skips clone size in some rows; elsewhere it reads once, few, many or a size class.

>NA|TRBV5-1|TRBJ2-7|NA
TGCGCCAGCAGCGCCCGATCCTTGGGAAGGGGGTATAGCTCCTACGAGCAGTACTTC
CASSARSLGRGYSSYEQYF
>TRBD2|TRBV5-4|TRBJ2-2|NA
TGTGCCAGCAGCCAACTAGCGGGGGGGCTGAACACCGGGGAGCTGTTTTTT
CASSQLAGGLNTGELFF
>NA|TRBV2|TRBJ2-1|NA
TGTGCCAGCCACGAATATGGGGGTAATTCCTACAATGAGCAGTTCTTC
CASHEYGGNSYNEQFF
>NA|TRBV27|TRBJ1-1|NA
TGTGCCAGCAGTCGTTGGCGGGGGCAAATTATGAACACTGAAGCTTTCTTT
CASSRWRGQIMNTEAFF
>NA|TRBV3-1/TRBV3-2|TRBJ2-7|NA
TGTGCCAGCAGCGAACGAGATCTCGCGGGAGAGCAGTACTTC
CASSERDLAGEQYF
>NA|TRBV29-1|TRBJ1-3|NA
TGCAGCGTCGGGAAGGGAAACACCATATATTTT
CSVGKGNTIYF
>NA|TRBV15|TRBJ1-5|NA
TGTGCCACCAGCAGGGATTTGGGCAATCAGCCCCAGCATTTT
CATSRDLGNQPQHF
>NA|TRBV6-5|TRBJ1-1|NA
TGTGCCAGCAGTTACCGAGGCGGGGTTAACACTGAAGCTTTCTTT
CASSYRGGVNTEAFF
>TRBD1|TRBV5-4|TRBJ1-5|few
TGTGCCAGCAGTAAGTGGGGACAGGGACCTCAGCCCCAGCATTTT
CASSKWGQGPQPQHF
>NA|TRBV28|TRBJ2-7|NA
TGTGCCAGCAGTTCGCGGGTAGAGCAGTACTTC
CASSSRVEQYF
>TRBD2|TRBV4-2|TRBJ2-1|once
TGTGCCAGCAGCCAAGCGACTAGCGGGGGCCCGACCTCCTACAATGAGCAGTTCTTC
CASSQATSGGPTSYNEQFF
>NA|TRBV15|TRBJ2-5|NA
TGTGCCACCAGCTCCCTCCAGGGGACGGAGACCCAGTACTTC
CATSSLQGTETQYF
>NA|TRBV5-4|TRBJ2-3|NA
TGTGCCAGCAGCTCGTCGTATAGCACAGATACGCAGTATTTT
CASSSSYSTDTQYF